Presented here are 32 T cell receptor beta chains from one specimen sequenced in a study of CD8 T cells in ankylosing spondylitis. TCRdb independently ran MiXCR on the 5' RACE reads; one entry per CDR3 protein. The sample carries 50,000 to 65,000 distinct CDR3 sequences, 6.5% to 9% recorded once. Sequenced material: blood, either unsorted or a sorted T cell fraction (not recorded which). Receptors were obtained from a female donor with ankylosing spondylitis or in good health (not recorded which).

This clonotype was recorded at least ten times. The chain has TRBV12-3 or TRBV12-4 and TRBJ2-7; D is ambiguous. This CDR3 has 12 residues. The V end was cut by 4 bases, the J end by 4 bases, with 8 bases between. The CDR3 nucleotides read TGTGCCAGCAGTTCCTCCGGTTACGAGCAGTACTTC. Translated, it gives CASSSSGYEQYF.

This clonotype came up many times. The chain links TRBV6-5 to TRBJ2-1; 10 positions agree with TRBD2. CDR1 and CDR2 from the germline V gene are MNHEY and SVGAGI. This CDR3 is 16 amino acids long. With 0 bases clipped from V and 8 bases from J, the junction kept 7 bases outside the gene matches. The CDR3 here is CASSYSGTSGEDEQFF. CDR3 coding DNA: TGTGCCAGCAGTTACTCGGGAACTAGCGGGGAAGATGAGCAGTTCTTC.

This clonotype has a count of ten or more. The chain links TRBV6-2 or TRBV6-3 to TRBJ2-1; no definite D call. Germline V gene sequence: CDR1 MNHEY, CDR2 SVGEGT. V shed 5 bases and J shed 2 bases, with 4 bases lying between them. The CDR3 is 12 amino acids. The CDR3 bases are TGTGCCAGCAGTCCCACCTACAATGAGCAGTTCTTC. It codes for CASSPTYNEQFF.

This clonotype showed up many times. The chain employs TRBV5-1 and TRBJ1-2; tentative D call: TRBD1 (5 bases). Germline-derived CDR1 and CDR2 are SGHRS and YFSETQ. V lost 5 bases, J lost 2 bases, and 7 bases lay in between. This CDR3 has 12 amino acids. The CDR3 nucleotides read TGCGCCAGCAGGGAGGGGAACTATGGCTACACCTTC. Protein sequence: CASREGNYGYTF.

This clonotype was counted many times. CDR3 nucleotide sequence: TGCGCCAGCAGCTTACGAGGACAGCTACTACCCGCGAACACCGGGGAGCTGTTTTTT. Protein: CASSLRGQLLPANTGELFF. This chain uses TRBV5-1 with TRBJ2-2, with D possibly being TRBD1 (6 bases). The CDR3 has 19 amino acids. V lost 2 bases and J lost 0, with 20 bases in between. Germline V CDR1 and CDR2: SGHRS, YFSETQ.

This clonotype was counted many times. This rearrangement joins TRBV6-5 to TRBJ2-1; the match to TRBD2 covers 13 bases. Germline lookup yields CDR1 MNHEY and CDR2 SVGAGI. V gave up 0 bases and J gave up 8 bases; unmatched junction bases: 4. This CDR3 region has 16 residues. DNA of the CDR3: TGTGCCAGCAGTTACTCAGGACTAGCGGGGGCATATGAGCAGTTCTTC. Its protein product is CASSYSGLAGAYEQFF.

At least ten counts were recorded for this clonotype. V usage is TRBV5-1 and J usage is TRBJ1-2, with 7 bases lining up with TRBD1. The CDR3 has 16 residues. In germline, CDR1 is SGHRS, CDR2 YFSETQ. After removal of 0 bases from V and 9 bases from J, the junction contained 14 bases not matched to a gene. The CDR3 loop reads CASSLDVTGPNRSYTF. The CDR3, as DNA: TGCGCCAGCAGCTTGGATGTGACAGGGCCGAATAGGAGCTACACCTTC. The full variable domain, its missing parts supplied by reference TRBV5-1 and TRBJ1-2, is KAGVTQTPRYLIKTRGQQVTLSCSPISGHRSVSWYQQTPGQGLQFLFEYFSETQRNKGNFPGRFSGRQFSNSRSEMNVSTLELGDSALYLCASSLDVTGPNRSYTFGSGTRLTVV.

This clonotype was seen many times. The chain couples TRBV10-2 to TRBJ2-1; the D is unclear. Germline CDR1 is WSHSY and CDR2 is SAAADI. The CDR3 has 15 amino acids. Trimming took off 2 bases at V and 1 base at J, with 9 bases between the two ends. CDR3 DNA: TGCGCCAGCAGTGAGAGCTTGAAGTCCTACAATGAGCAGTTCTTC. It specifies CASSESLKSYNEQFF.

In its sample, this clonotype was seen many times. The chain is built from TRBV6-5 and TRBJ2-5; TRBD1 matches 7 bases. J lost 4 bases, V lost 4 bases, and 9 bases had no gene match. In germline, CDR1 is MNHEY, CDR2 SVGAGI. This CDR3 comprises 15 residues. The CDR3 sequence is CASSSPGQRRETQYF. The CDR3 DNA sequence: TGTGCCAGCAGTTCTCCGGGACAGCGACGAGAGACCCAGTACTTC.

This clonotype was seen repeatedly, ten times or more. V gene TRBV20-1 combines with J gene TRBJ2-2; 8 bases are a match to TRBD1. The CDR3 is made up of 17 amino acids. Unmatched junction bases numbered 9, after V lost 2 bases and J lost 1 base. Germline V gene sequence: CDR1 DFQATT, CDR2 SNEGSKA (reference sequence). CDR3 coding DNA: TGCAGTGCTAGAACACGAACCGGGACAGGGAACACCGGGGAGCTGTTTTTT. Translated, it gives CSARTRTGTGNTGELFF.

The CDR3 region is CASSLRLAGPLQETQYF. The CDR3 DNA reads as TGTGCCAGCAGCTTACGGCTAGCGGGGCCCCTACAAGAGACCCAGTACTTC. The rearrangement uses TRBV5-4 and TRBJ2-5; 9 bases agree with TRBD2. J gave up 2 bases and V 2 bases, and 10 bases lay outside the gene matches. The germline V gene has CDR1 SGHNT and CDR2 YYREEE (reference sequence). The CDR3 extends over 17 amino acids.

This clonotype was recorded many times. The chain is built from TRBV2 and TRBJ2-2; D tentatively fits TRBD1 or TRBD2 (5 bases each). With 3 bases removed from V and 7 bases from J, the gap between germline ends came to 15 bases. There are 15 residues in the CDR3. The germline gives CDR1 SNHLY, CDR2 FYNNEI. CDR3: CASSDPGTRVGELFF. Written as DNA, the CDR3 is TGTGCCAGCAGTGACCCCGGGACGCGGGTCGGGGAGCTGTTTTTT.

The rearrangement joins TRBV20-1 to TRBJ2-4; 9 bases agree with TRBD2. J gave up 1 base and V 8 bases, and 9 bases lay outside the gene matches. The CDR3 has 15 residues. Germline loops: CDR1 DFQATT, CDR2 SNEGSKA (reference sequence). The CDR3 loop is CSSLAGGSAKNIQYF. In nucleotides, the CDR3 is TGCAGTTCACTCGCGGGGGGGTCGGCCAAAAACATTCAGTACTTC.

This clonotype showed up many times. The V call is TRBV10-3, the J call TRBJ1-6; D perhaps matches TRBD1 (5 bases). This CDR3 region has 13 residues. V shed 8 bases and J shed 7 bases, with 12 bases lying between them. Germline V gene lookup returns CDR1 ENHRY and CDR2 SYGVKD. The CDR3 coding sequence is TGTGCCATCGGAGGGGTTGGAAATTCACCCCTCCACTTT. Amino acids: CAIGGVGNSPLHF.

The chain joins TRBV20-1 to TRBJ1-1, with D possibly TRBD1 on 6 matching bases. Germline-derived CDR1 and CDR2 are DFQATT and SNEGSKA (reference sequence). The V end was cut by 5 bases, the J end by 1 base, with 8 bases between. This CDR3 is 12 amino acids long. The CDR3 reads CSASTGNTEAFF. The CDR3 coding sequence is TGCAGTGCTTCGACAGGGAACACTGAAGCTTTCTTT.

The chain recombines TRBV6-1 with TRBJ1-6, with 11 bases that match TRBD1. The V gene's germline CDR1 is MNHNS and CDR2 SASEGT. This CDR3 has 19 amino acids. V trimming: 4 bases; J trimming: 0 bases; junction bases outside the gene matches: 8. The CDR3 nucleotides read TGTGCCAGCAGTGCCCTGGGACAGGGGGTGGACTCCTATAATTCACCCCTCCACTTT. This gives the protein CASSALGQGVDSYNSPLHF.

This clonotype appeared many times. CDR3 nucleotide sequence: TGTGCCAGCAGCTCTAGCGGGGAAACAGATACGCAGTATTTT. It specifies CASSSSGETDTQYF. The V and J genes are TRBV3-1 and TRBJ2-3; 9 bases map to TRBD2. Germline V gene sequence: CDR1 LGHDT, CDR2 YNNKEL (reference sequence). CDR3 length: 14 residues. After removal of 5 bases from V and 3 bases from J, the junction contained 3 bases not matched to a gene.

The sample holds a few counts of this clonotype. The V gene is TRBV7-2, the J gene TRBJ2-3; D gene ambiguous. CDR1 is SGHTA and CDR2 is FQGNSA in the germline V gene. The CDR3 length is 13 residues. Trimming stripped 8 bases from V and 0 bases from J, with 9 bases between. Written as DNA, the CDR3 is TGTGCCAGCGGTGTGACGAGCACAGATACGCAGTATTTT. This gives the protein CASGVTSTDTQYF.

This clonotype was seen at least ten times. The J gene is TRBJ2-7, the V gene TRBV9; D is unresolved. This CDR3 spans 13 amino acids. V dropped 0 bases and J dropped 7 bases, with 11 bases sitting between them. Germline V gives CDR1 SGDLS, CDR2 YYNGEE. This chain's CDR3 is CASSVVSGREQYF. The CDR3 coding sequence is TGTGCCAGCAGCGTAGTTTCCGGTCGAGAGCAGTACTTC.

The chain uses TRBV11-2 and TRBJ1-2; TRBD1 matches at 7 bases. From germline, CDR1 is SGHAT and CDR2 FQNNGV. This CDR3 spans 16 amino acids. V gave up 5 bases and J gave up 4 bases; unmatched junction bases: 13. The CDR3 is CASSPPRPGGFYGYTF. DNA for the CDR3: TGTGCCAGCAGCCCCCCTCGGCCAGGGGGATTCTATGGCTACACCTTC.

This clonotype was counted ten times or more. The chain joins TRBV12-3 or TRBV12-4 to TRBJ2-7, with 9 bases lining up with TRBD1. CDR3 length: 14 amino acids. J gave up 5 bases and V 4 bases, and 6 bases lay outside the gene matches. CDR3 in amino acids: CASSSNRGHDEQYF. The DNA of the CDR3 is TGTGCCAGCAGTTCCAACAGGGGGCACGACGAGCAGTACTTC.

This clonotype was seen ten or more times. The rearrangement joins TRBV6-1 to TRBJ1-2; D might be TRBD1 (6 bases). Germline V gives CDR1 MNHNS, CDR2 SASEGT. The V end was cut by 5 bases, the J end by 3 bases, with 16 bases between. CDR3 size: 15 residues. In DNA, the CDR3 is TGTGCCAGCAGTAGGGGGGGTAGAGGGGACTATGGCTACACCTTC. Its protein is CASSRGGRGDYGYTF.

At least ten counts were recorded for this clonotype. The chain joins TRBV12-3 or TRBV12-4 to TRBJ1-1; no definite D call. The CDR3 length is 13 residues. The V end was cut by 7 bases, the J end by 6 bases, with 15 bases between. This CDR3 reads CASTLGPSAEAFF. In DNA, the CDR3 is TGTGCCAGCACCTTAGGCCCTTCGGCTGAAGCTTTCTTT.

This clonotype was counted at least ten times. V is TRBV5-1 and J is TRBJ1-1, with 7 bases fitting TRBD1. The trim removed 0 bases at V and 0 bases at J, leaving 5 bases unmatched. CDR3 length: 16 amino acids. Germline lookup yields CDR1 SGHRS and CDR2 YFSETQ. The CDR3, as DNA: TGCGCCAGCAGCTTGGCCGGACAGGTAATGAACACTGAAGCTTTCTTT. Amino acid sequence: CASSLAGQVMNTEAFF.

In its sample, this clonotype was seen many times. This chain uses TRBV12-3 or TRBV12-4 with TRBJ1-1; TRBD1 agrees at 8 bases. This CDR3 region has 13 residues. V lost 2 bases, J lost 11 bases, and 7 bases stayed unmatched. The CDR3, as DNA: TGTGCCAGCAGTTTATCCAGGGGGCGCGTGGCTTTCTTT. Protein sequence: CASSLSRGRVAFF.

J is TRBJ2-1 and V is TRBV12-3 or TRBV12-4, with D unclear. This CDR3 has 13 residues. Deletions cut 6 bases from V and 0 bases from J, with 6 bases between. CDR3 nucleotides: TGTGCCAGCAGCCGGCGCTCCTACAATGAGCAGTTCTTC. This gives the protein CASSRRSYNEQFF.

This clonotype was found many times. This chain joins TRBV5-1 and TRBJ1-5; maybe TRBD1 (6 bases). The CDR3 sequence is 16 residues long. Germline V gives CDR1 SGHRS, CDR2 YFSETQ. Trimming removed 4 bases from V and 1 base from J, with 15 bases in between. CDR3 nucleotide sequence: TGCGCCAGCAGCCCGGGGGCGGCTGGGAGCAATCAGCCCCAGCATTTT. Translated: CASSPGAAGSNQPQHF.

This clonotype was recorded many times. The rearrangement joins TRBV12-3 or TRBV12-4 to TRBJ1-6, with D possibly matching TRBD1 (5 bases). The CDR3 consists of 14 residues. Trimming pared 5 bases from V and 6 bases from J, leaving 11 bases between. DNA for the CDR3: TGTGCCAGCAGTCAGACAGTCCGTAATTCACCCCTCCACTTT. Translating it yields CASSQTVRNSPLHF.

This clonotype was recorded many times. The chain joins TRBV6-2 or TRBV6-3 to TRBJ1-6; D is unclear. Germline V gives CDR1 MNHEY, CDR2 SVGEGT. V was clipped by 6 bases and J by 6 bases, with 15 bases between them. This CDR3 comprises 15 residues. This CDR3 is CASSLFMIRNSPLHF. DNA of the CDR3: TGTGCCAGCAGCCTATTTATGATTCGTAATTCACCCCTCCACTTT.

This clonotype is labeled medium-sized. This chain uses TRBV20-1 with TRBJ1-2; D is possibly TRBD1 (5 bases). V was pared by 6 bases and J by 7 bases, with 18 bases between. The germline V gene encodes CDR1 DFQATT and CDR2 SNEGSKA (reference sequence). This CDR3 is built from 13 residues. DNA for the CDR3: TGCAGTGCCAACCCGCAGGGAAACGGTGGCTACACCTTC. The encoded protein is CSANPQGNGGYTF.

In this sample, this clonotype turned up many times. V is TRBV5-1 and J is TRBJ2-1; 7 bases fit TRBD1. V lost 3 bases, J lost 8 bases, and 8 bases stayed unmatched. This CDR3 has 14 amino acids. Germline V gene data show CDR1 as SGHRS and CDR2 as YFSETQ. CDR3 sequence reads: CASSWKQGPYEQFF. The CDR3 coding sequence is TGCGCCAGCAGCTGGAAACAGGGGCCGTATGAGCAGTTCTTC. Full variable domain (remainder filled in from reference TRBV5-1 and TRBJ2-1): KAGVTQTPRYLIKTRGQQVTLSCSPISGHRSVSWYQQTPGQGLQFLFEYFSETQRNKGNFPGRFSGRQFSNSRSEMNVSTLELGDSALYLCASSWKQGPYEQFFGPGTRLTVL.

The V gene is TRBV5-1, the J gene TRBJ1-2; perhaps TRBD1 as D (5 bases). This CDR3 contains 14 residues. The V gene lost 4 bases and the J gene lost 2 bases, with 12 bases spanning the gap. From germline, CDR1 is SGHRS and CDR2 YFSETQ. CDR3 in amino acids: CASSPRAGNYGYTF. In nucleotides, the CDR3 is TGCGCCAGCAGCCCGCGGGCAGGGAACTATGGCTACACCTTC.